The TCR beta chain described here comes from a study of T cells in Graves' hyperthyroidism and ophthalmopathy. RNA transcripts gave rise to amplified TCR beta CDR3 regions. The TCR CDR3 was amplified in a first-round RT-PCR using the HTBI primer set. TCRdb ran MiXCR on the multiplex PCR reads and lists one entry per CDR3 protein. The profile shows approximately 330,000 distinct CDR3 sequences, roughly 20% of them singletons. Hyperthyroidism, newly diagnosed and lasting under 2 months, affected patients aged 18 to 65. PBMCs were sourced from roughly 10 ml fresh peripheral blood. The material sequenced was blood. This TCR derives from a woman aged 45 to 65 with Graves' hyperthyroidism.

This chain's CDR3 is CASSPPGGDTIYF. In nucleotides, the CDR3 is TGTGCCAGCAGCCCCCCGGGCGGCGACACCATATATTTT. The genes are TRBV3-1 and TRBJ1-3; D remains ambiguous. V was cut by 4 bases and J by 8 bases, with 12 bases left in between. CDR1 and CDR2 (germline): LGHDT, YNNKEL (reference sequence). This CDR3 is built from 13 residues.